This T cell receptor (beta chain) originates from a study of CD8 T cells in Susac syndrome (dated by TCRdb to the late 2010s). Background for the entire study: Among the Susac syndrome patients who were sequenced, clinically active disease was present in 5 or 6 and clinical remission was observed in under ten. At blood withdrawal, Susac syndrome patients were either therapy-naive, taking corticosteroids (in some cases with IVIg as well), or taking IVIg alone. Repertoire sequencing was used to test whether CD8+ T cell activation and differentiation in Susac syndrome was antigen driven.

Beyond this particular receptor, the publication reports: The study acknowledged that relatively few individuals were included in the TCR sequencing and HLA analysis. In patients with Susac syndrome, the CD4+ T cell repertoire showed no detectable clonal expansion.

CDR1 and CDR2 are read off the germline V gene as SGHTA and FQGTGA. The CDR3 has 13 amino acids, counting the end cysteine and phenylalanine. Just the 39-base CDR3 DNA is kept, in frame starting at base 1. The germline ends are 9 bases apart after V is trimmed by 2 bases and J by 5 bases. High-throughput TCR beta sequencing profiled peripheral blood CD8+ and CD4+ T cells from healthy donors, Susac syndrome patients and multiple sclerosis patients. The Susac syndrome patients fulfilled recently defined diagnostic criteria for either definite or probable disease. Bulk CD8+ and CD4+ T cells were purified by magnetic negative isolation, whereas CD8+ TEMRA cells were enriched by FACS. Blood was collected in EDTA tubes and processed within 24 hours, with PBMCs isolated through density gradient centrifugation. PBMCs destined for TCR sequencing were cryopreserved in liquid nitrogen and later thawed in a 37 °C water bath. The sorted or isolated CD4+, CD8+ and CD8+ TEMRA cells reached a purity of at least 90%.

Comment on this clonotype: The antigen this receptor binds is unknown. Per-base quality was not reported, and no clone a single base away is much larger than it.

RNA was extracted using the RNeasy kit, and about 0.5 to 1 ug of the RNA was reverse transcribed with random hexamers. The immunoSEQ multiplex PCR assay, covering 54 Vbeta and 13 Jbeta segments, was used to amplify TCR beta CDR3 regions. Bias from PCR amplification was corrected by using a synthetic template baseline for primer optimization and for computational correction. In the paper's pipeline: Reads were annotated to V, D and J genes according to IMGT and were analyzed with immunoSEQ Analyzer, with only productive sequences retained. Clonality was calculated as one minus the Shannon entropy normalized by log2 of the number of productive unique sequences. Public and private clones were assessed among the 100 most prevalent clones of each patient and control. A clone was defined as Susac-specific if it was absent from the healthy and MS cohorts, from approximately 980 published viral clones and from other ImmuneACCESS disease sequences. The public reads were run again by TCRdb, first through fastp at Q25 and then through MiXCR, and only productive beta chains were kept. Each record represents a unique CDR3 protein, reported with the most common genes and DNA among its rows. V and J calls and clone size were set by TCRdb, not the authors. The table for this sample lists under 200,000 distinct CDR3 sequences; roughly 92% of them were counted only once. Roughly 0.12% of the sample comes from the top ten.

The chain is assembled from TRBV7-3 and TRBJ2-5, with no confident D gene call. The receptor comes from a human donor with Susac syndrome. Material: CD4+ T cells from PBMCs. The sequenced DNA is TGTGCCAGCAGCTTACTAGGGCACGAGACCCAGTACTTC. The encoded protein is CASSLLGHETQYF.